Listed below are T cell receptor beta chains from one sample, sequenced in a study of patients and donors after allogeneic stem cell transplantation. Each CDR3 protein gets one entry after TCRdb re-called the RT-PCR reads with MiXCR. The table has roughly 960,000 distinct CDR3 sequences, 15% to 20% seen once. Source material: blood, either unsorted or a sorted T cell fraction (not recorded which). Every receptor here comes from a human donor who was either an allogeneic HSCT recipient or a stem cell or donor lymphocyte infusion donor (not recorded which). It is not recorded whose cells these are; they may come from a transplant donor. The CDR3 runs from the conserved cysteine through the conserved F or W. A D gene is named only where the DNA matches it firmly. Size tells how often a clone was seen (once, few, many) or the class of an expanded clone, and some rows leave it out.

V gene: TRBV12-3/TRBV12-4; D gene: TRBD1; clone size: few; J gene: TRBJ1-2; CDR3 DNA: TGTGCCAGCAGATCAACGGCAGGGACAGGGGGGGATTATGGCTACACCTTC; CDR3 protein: CASRSTAGTGGDYGYTF
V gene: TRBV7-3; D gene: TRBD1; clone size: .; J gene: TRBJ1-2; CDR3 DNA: TGTGCCAGCAGCCCTGCTCGGACAGGGGGCTCTGTCTATGGCTACACCTTC; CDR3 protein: CASSPARTGGSVYGYTF
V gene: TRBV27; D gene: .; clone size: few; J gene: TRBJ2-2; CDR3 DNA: TGTGCCAGCAGTTTATATGTATCCGGGGAGCTGTTTTTT; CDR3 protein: CASSLYVSGELFF
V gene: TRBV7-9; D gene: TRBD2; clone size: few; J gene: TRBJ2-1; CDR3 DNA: TGTGCCAGCAGCCAAAAAGTCACTAGCGGGCCCATAGAGCAGTTCTTC; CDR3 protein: CASSQKVTSGPIEQFF
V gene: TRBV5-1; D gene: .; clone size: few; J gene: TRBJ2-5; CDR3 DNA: TGCGCCAGCAGCACCGGGCTGGCCCTCGGGTTAGAGACCCAGTACTTC; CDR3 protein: CASSTGLALGLETQYF
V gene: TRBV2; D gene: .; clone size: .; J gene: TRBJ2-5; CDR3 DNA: TGTGCCAGCACCCGGGGGGCTAGCGGCCAAGAGACCCAGTACTTC; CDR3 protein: CASTRGASGQETQYF
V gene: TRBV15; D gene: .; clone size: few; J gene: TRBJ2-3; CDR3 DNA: TGTGCCACCAGCAGAGATTACAGAGATACGCAGTATTTT; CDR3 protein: CATSRDYRDTQYF
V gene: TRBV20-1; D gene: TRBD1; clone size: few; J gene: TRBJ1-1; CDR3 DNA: TGCAGTGCTAGAGATCGATCCCAACGACAGGGGACTTTCTTT; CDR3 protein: CSARDRSQRQGTFF
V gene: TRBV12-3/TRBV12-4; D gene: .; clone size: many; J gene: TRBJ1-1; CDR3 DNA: TGTGCCAGCAGTCCGGGACTCTCGACGGGCACTGAAGCTTTCTTT; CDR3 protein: CASSPGLSTGTEAFF
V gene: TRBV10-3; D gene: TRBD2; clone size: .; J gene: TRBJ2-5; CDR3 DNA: TGTGCCATCAGCGAACCGGGACTAGGAGATTTCGAGACCCAGTACTTC; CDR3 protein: CAISEPGLGDFETQYF
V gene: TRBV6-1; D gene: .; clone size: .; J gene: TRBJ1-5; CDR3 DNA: TGTGCCAGCAGCCCAACGGACACCGATCAGCCCCAGCATTTT; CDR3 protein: CASSPTDTDQPQHF
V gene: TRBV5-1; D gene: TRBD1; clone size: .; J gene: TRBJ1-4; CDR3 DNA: TGCGCCAGCAGCTTGACAGGGGGCAGTGAAAAACTGTTTTTT; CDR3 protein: CASSLTGGSEKLFF
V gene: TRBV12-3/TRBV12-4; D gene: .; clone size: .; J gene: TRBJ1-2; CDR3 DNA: TGTGCCAGCAGTTTAGCGGGGATTGGCTATGGCTACACCTTC; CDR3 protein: CASSLAGIGYGYTF
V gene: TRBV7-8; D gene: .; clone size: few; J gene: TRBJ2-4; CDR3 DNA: TGTGCCAGCAGCCCCGACAGGCTAGCCAAAAACATTCAGTACTTC; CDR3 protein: CASSPDRLAKNIQYF
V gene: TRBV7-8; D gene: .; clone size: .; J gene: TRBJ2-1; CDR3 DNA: TGTGCCAGCAGCGTCGGTACGCGGACTAACAATGAGCAGTTCTTC; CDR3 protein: CASSVGTRTNNEQFF
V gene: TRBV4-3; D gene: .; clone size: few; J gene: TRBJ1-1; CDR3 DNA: TGCGCCAGCAGCCAACCGGGACAACATCTCACTGAAGCTTTCTTT; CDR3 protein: CASSQPGQHLTEAFF